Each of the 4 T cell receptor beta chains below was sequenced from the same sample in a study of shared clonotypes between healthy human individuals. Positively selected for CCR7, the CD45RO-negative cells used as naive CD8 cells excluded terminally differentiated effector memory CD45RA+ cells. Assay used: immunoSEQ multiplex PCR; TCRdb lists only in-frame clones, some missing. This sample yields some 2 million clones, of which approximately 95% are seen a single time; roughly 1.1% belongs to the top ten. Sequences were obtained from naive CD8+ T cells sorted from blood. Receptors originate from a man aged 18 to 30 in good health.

The CDR3 DNA reads as TGCGCCAGCAGCTTGGTCCCGGTC. Its protein is CASSLVPV. The rearrangement links TRBV5-1 to TRBJ2-7; D uncertain. The CDR3 is 8 residues long. Germline CDR1 reads SGHRS; CDR2 reads YFSETQ.

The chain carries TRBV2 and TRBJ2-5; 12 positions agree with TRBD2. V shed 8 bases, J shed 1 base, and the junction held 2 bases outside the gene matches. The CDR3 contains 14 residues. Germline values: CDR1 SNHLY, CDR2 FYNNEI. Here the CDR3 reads CASGLAGSQETQYF. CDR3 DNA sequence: TGTGCCAGCGGACTAGCGGGAAGCCAAGAGACCCAGTACTTC.

The CDR3 DNA reads TGCGCCAGCAGCTTGGTTAGGGGGGGCACAGATACGCAGTATTTT. Amino acids: CASSLVRGGTDTQYF. V usage is TRBV5-1 and J usage is TRBJ2-3; perhaps D is TRBD1 or TRBD2 (6 bases each). This CDR3 contains 15 residues. V dropped 0 bases and J dropped 1 base, with 9 bases sitting between them. The V gene's germline CDR1 is SGHRS and CDR2 YFSETQ.

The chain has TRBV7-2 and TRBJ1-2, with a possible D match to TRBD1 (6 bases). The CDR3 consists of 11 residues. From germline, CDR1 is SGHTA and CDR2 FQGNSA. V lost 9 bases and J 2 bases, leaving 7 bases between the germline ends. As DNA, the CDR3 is TGTGCCAGGAGGGGGAACTATGGCTACACCTTC. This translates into CARRGNYGYTF. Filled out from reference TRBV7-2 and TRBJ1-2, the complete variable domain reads GAGVSQSPSNKVTEKGKDVELRCDPISGHTALYWYRQSLGQGLEFLIYFQGNSAPDKSGLPSDRFSAERTGGSVSTLTIQRTQQEDSAVYLCARRGNYGYTFGSGTRLTVV.